The 24 T cell receptor beta chains below come from one sample, sequenced in a study of early T cells in non-severe SARS-CoV-2 infection. TCRdb re-called the 5' RACE reads with MiXCR, one entry per CDR3 protein. The sample carries about 83,000 distinct CDR3 sequences, 9% to 15% recorded once. The source material was whole blood. The receptors derive from an adult who was a healthcare worker with PCR-confirmed SARS-CoV-2 infection or an uninfected control (not recorded which).

V gene TRBV29-1 combines with J gene TRBJ2-7, with 8 bases identical to TRBD2. The trim removed 5 bases at V and 2 bases at J, leaving 8 bases unmatched. This CDR3 comprises 14 residues. Germline V lookup: CDR1 SQVTM, CDR2 ANQGSEA. The CDR3: CSVQDSGITYEQYF. The CDR3 bases are TGCAGCGTTCAGGATAGCGGGATTACCTACGAGCAGTACTTC.

This clonotype was picked up one time. The genes are TRBV4-2 and TRBJ2-2; 10 nucleotides align to TRBD2. The V gene's germline CDR1 is LGHNA and CDR2 YNFKEQ. The CDR3 sequence is 20 residues long. After removal of 4 bases from V and 0 bases from J, the junction contained 14 bases not matched to a gene. CDR3 nucleotide sequence: TGTGCCAGCAGCCGGACGAGGGGGACTAGCGACATACCGAACACCGGGGAGCTGTTTTTT. It is translated as CASSRTRGTSDIPNTGELFF.

There are many counts of this clonotype. The chain combines TRBV21-1 with TRBJ1-1; TRBD1 is the table's D call and was not checked against the DNA. TRBV21-1 is a pseudogene segment. This CDR3 is 9 amino acids long. For the CDR3, the DNA is TGTGCCCCCCCAGACGGAGCTTTCTTT. Its translation is CAPPDGAFF.

V and J are TRBV7-9 and TRBJ1-2, with D unclear. Deletions cut 3 bases from V and 6 bases from J, with 8 bases between. The germline V gene encodes CDR1 SEHNR and CDR2 FQNEAQ (reference sequence). The CDR3 covers 12 residues. The CDR3 region is CASSFSGNGYTF. In nucleotides, the CDR3 is TGTGCCAGCAGCTTTTCTGGTAATGGCTACACCTTC. Drawing the rest from reference TRBV7-9 and TRBJ1-2, the complete variable domain is DTGVSQNPRHKITKRGQNVTFRCDPISEHNRLYWYRQTLGQGPEFLTYFQNEAQLEKSRLLSDRFSAERPKGSFSTLEIQRTEQGDSAMYLCASSFSGNGYTFGSGTRLTVV.

This clonotype was counted a few times. This chain connects TRBV7-9 to TRBJ1-6; no firm D call. Trimming shortened V by 3 bases and J by 9 bases, and 6 bases separated the two germline ends. Germline CDR1 is SEHNR and CDR2 is FQNEAQ (reference sequence). CDR3 size: 12 residues. The CDR3 loop reads CASSFHPSPLHF. DNA of the CDR3: TGTGCCAGCAGCTTCCACCCTTCACCCCTCCACTTT.

The chain carries TRBV4-3 and TRBJ2-1; 9 bases match TRBD2. Germline V CDR1 and CDR2: LGHNA, YSLEER. V trimming: 1 base; J trimming: 9 bases; junction bases outside the gene matches: 16. This CDR3 region has 18 residues. CDR3 in DNA: TGCGCCAGCAGCCAAGCCCTCCCGACTAGCGGACCTTTAGGTGAGCAGTTCTTC. This translates into CASSQALPTSGPLGEQFF.

This clonotype was seen a handful of times. The rearrangement joins TRBV2 to TRBJ2-3, with D unresolved. V was trimmed by 5 bases and J by 5 bases, leaving 8 bases between them. Germline V lookup: CDR1 SNHLY, CDR2 FYNNEI. The CDR3 sequence is 12 residues long. CDR3 coding DNA: TGTGCCAGCAGTCCTTCCATAGATACGCAGTATTTT. Protein: CASSPSIDTQYF.

This clonotype came up a few times. The chain couples TRBV9 to TRBJ2-2, with 8 bases fitting TRBD2. The V and J ends lost 2 bases and 3 bases, in that order; junction bases with no gene match: 21. CDR1 and CDR2 from the germline V gene are SGDLS and YYNGEE. This CDR3 contains 21 residues. The CDR3 region is CASSVPRHLGAGERYTGELFF. The DNA for the CDR3 is TGTGCCAGCAGCGTCCCGCGACACCTCGGAGCGGGAGAAAGATACACCGGGGAGCTGTTTTTT.

J is TRBJ2-3 and V is TRBV9; D is uncertain. Trimming pared 0 bases from V and 8 bases from J, leaving 13 bases between. Germline V gene data show CDR1 as SGDLS and CDR2 as YYNGEE. The CDR3 runs 14 residues. This CDR3 is CASSVDVAAATQYF. CDR3 DNA: TGTGCCAGCAGCGTAGATGTAGCCGCGGCTACGCAGTATTTT.

The chain is built from TRBV5-4 and TRBJ2-5; D is perhaps TRBD1 (6 bases). The CDR3 runs 16 residues. Germline V CDR1 and CDR2: SGHNT, YYREEE (reference sequence). V was cut by 5 bases and J by 3 bases, with 20 bases left in between. The CDR3 spells CASSPPTGQGKETQYF. CDR3 sequence (DNA): TGTGCCAGCAGTCCCCCGACGGGCCAGGGGAAAGAGACCCAGTACTTC.

The chain couples TRBV23-1 to TRBJ2-7, with 7 bases that match TRBD1. TRBV23-1 is identified as an open reading frame with a role that is uncertain. The CDR3 is made up of 14 amino acids. The ends lost 2 bases at V and 0 bases at J; junction bases unmatched: 1. DNA of the CDR3: TGCGCCAGCAGTCAAGGGACAGACTCCTACGAGCAGTACTTC. Residues: CASSQGTDSYEQYF.

This clonotype was detected many times. The chain employs TRBV20-1 and TRBJ1-2; D is unresolved. V dropped 0 bases and J dropped 6 bases, with 5 bases sitting between them. CDR1 is DFQATT, CDR2 SNEGSKA, per germline (reference sequence). This CDR3 spans 11 amino acids. The DNA of the CDR3 is TGCAGTGCTAGAGATCCGGATGGCTACACCTTC. This translates into CSARDPDGYTF.

The rearrangement links TRBV4-1 to TRBJ2-5, with D possibly called TRBD1 or TRBD2 (5 bases each). V was pared by 3 bases and J by 0 bases, with 8 bases between. Germline V CDR1 and CDR2: MGHRA, YSYEKL. The CDR3 length is 14 residues. DNA for the CDR3: TGCGCCAGCAGCCACCGGGACGACCAAGAGACCCAGTACTTC. It codes for CASSHRDDQETQYF.

This clonotype was recorded a few times. The chain recombines TRBV7-3 with TRBJ2-3, with D maybe TRBD2 (6 bases). Per germline, CDR1 SGHTA and CDR2 FQGTGA. Trimming took 4 bases from V and 2 from J, leaving 22 bases between them. The CDR3 has 18 amino acids. The CDR3 DNA reads as TGTGCCAGCAGCTCGACCGGGACTCTCTATGATTTCACAGATACGCAGTATTTT. Translated: CASSSTGTLYDFTDTQYF.

In this sample, this clonotype turned up many times. The rearrangement joins TRBV20-1 to TRBJ2-3; no definite D call. The germline V and J ends were trimmed by 3 bases and 6 bases, with 13 bases remaining between them. CDR1 DFQATT and CDR2 SNEGSKA come from the germline V gene (reference sequence). CDR3 length: 13 residues. The CDR3 nucleotides read TGCAGTGCTAGTCATGTTGGGTCGGATACGCAGTATTTT. It codes for CSASHVGSDTQYF.

This sequence joins TRBV10-3 and TRBJ2-3, with 7 bases that match TRBD2. The length of the CDR3 is 16 residues. The junction had 5 bases not matched to a gene; V was cut back by 2 bases and J by 0 bases. From germline, CDR1 is ENHRY and CDR2 SYGVKD. DNA of the CDR3: TGTGCCATCAGTGAGCGGGGGGTCACGAGCACAGATACGCAGTATTTT. Its translation: CAISERGVTSTDTQYF.

J is TRBJ2-1 and V is TRBV6-5, with 9 bases aligning to TRBD1. The CDR3 loop spans 14 amino acids. Germline CDR1 is MNHEY and CDR2 is SVGAGI. Losses at the gene ends were 5 bases for V and 8 bases for J; bases not matched to a gene: 7. CDR3 protein: CASSRQGDRDEQFF. DNA of the CDR3: TGTGCCAGCAGTCGACAGGGGGATAGGGATGAGCAGTTCTTC.

This clonotype was seen ten or more times. This rearrangement joins TRBV7-8 to TRBJ2-7; no firm D call. CDR3 length: 15 residues. The V and J ends lost 5 bases and 4 bases respectively, with 18 bases between them. CDR1 is SGHVS, CDR2 FQNEAQ, per germline. CDR3 protein: CASSHDGPGVYEQYF. The DNA of the CDR3 is TGTGCCAGCAGCCACGACGGACCTGGGGTTTACGAGCAGTACTTC.

This sequence joins TRBV7-8 and TRBJ2-3, with D tentatively TRBD1 or TRBD2 (5 bases each). Germline CDR1 is SGHVS and CDR2 is FQNEAQ. The CDR3 is 15 amino acids. Trimming took 4 bases from V and 3 from J, leaving 14 bases between them. The CDR3 here is CASSSWGRGTDTQYF. The CDR3 region has the DNA TGTGCCAGCAGCTCATGGGGGAGAGGGACAGATACGCAGTATTTT.

This clonotype was seen a handful of times. This chain connects TRBV7-3 to TRBJ1-1; weak D call: TRBD1 (6 bases). Germline lookup yields CDR1 SGHTA and CDR2 FQGTGA. The CDR3 spans 17 residues. V lost 2 bases and J 1 base, leaving 17 bases between the germline ends. CDR3 loop: CASSLAPLQGGNTEAFF. Written as DNA, the CDR3 is TGTGCCAGCAGCTTAGCCCCCCTACAGGGCGGGAACACTGAAGCTTTCTTT.

V is TRBV4-1 and J is TRBJ2-1; D is possibly TRBD2 (5 bases). The V end lost 3 bases, the J end lost 5 bases, and 14 bases lay between the germline ends. Germline V gene sequence: CDR1 MGHRA, CDR2 YSYEKL. This CDR3 spans 15 amino acids. CDR3 protein: CASSHPLRADNEQFF. For the CDR3, the DNA is TGCGCCAGCAGCCATCCCCTGAGGGCGGACAATGAGCAGTTCTTC.

The chain links TRBV14 to TRBJ1-1, with unresolved D. The germline CDR1 and CDR2 sequences are SGHDN and FVKESK. This CDR3 has 13 residues. Trimming shortened V by 1 base and J by 10 bases, and 13 bases separated the two germline ends. CDR3 in DNA: TGTGCCAGCAGCCAAGCCGGGTATTTTGTAGCTTTCTTT. Amino acid sequence: CASSQAGYFVAFF.

This clonotype was observed at least ten times. The chain is built from TRBV29-1 and TRBJ1-3; D is ambiguous. Germline loops: CDR1 SQVTM, CDR2 ANQGSEA. This CDR3 has 16 amino acids. V was pared by 4 bases and J by 0 bases, with 16 bases between. The CDR3 DNA is TGCAGCGTTGCTCCGGACTCAAGTTACTCTGGAAACACCATATATTTT. The encoded protein is CSVAPDSSYSGNTIYF.

This sequence joins TRBV6-2 or TRBV6-3 and TRBJ2-1, with 10 bases fitting TRBD2. There are 15 residues in the CDR3. Trimming removed 4 bases from V and 9 bases from J; junction bases left unmatched: 9. The V gene's germline CDR1 is MNHEY and CDR2 SVGEGT. This chain's CDR3 is CASSSGLAALGEQFF. In nucleotides, the CDR3 is TGTGCCAGCAGTTCAGGACTAGCGGCGCTGGGTGAGCAGTTCTTC.